This T cell receptor beta chain emerged from a study of regulatory T cells in long-lasting Graves disease. Whole-study findings and limits: Among samples with persistent disease, TRBV28, TRBJ1-2 and TRBJ2-5 were favored.

Time point described: newly diagnosed GD, antithyroid drugs for less than 3 months. After RNA was extracted from PBMCs, the TCR library was made from it. One endocrinology department in Xi'an, China, was where patients came from. With iRepertoire HTBI primers and Arm-PCR of CDR3 regions, TCR beta libraries were built. Original analysis: About 62 TRBV and some 15 TRBJ segments were identified across samples. Using its own MiXCR run on the multiplex PCR reads, TCRdb lists one record per CDR3 protein. The V and J calls and clone size are TCRdb's, not the authors'. Of about 470,000 distinct CDR3 sequences listed, more than 13% are singletons. CDR3 length equals 13 residues. V lost 0 bases to trimming and J lost 5 bases, with 7 bases between them. CDR1 and CDR2 (germline): LGHDT, YNNKEL (reference sequence). Concerning this clonotype: No antigen is known for it.

These data were also filed under a second study, of T cells in Graves' hyperthyroidism and ophthalmopathy.

Sequencing was performed on peripheral blood mononuclear cells (PBMCs), taken at new diagnosis, from a patient treated with antithyroid drugs. The chain carries TRBV3-1 and TRBJ2-5; D unclear. The sequence was obtained from a woman aged 25 to 45 with Graves disease. CDR3 protein: CASSQEGKETQYF. The CDR3 DNA is TGTGCCAGCAGCCAAGAGGGAAAGGAGACCCAGTACTTC.